This T cell receptor (beta chain) was obtained from a study of OX40 agonist ivuxolimab in advanced cancers. Study-level findings and limits: CD8+ T cells averaged more expanded clones than CD4+.

The CDR3 spans 15 residues. With respect to this clone: Its target is unknown.

Assay: immunoSEQ multiplex PCR; the TCRdb copy retains only in-frame clones and omits some. The sample consists of tens of thousands of clones, about 83% of them appearing once. The chain carries TRBV21-1 and TRBJ2-3. TRBV21-1 is reported as a pseudogene. The sample in question was CD4+ or CD8+ T cells sorted from blood, obtained in a trial of the OX40 agonist ivuxolimab. The clonotype comes from an adult with an advanced solid tumor such as melanoma, head and neck, liver or kidney cancer. In DNA form, the CDR3 reads TGTGCCAGCAGCAAATGGGAACTCCTCACAGATACGCAGTATTTT. It yields the protein CASSKWELLTDTQYF.